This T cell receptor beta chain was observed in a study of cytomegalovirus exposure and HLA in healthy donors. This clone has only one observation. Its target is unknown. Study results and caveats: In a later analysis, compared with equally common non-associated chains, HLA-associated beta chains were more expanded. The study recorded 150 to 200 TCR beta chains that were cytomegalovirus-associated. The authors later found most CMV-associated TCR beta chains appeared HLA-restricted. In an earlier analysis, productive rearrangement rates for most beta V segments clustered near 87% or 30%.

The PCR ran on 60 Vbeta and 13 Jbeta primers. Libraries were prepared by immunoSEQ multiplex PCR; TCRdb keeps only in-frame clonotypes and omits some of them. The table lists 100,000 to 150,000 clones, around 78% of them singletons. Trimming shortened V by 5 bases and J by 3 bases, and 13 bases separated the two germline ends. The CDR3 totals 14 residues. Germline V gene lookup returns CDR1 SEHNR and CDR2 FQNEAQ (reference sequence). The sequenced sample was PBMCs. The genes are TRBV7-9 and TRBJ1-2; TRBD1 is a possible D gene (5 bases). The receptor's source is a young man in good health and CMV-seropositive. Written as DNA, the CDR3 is TGTGCCAGCAGCCCAGTACCGGGGGACTATGGCTACACCTTC. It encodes CASSPVPGDYGYTF.